Below, 3 T cell receptor beta chains from the same sample are listed, as sequenced in a study of cytomegalovirus exposure and HLA in healthy donors. The study ran its PCR with 60 Vbeta and 13 Jbeta primers. The assay was immunoSEQ multiplex PCR, and TCRdb's table has in-frame clones only and misses some. The top ten clones hold approximately 2% of a sample with about 140,000 clones, around 77% of them seen once. What was sequenced was PBMCs. Receptor source: a man between 25 and 39 years old in good health and CMV-seronegative.

Only one count was recorded for this clone. V usage is TRBV19 and J usage is TRBJ1-5; weak D call: TRBD1 (5 bases). Per germline, CDR1 LNHDA and CDR2 SQIVND (reference sequence). V lost 5 bases and J lost 5, with 16 bases in between. The CDR3 extends over 15 amino acids. CDR3 nucleotide sequence: TGTGCCAGTAGTCCTTTCGGCGGGGCAGATCAGCCCCAGCATTTT. This codes for CASSPFGGADQPQHF.

This clone was seen a single time. The chain is built from TRBV6-5 and TRBJ2-3; tentatively, D is TRBD2 (7 bases). V was trimmed by 2 bases and J by 4 bases, leaving 13 bases between them. Germline loops: CDR1 MNHEY, CDR2 SVGAGI. The CDR3 runs to 15 residues. Here the CDR3 DNA reads TGTGCCAGCAGTTACGGGGGCGCGGGAGCAGATACGCAGTATTTT. Protein sequence: CASSYGGAGADTQYF.

V and J are TRBV15 and TRBJ2-7; 9 bases fit TRBD2. Germline assignment: CDR1 LNHNV and CDR2 YYDKDF (reference sequence). V shed 1 base and J 0 bases; nucleotides not matched to a gene: 7. The length of the CDR3 is 17 residues. In nucleotides, the CDR3 is TGTGCCACCAGCAGAGGATCGGGCGGGAGGGTCTCCTACGAGCAGTACTTC. Translating it yields CATSRGSGGRVSYEQYF.